A single sample is the source of the 22 T cell receptor beta chains below, sequenced in a study of cytomegalovirus exposure and HLA in healthy donors. The PCR made use of 60 Vbeta and 13 Jbeta primers. This table comes from immunoSEQ multiplex PCR, and its TCRdb copy is limited to in-frame clones, with some not included. Its listing shows roughly 110,000 clones. The source material was PBMCs. The receptors stem from a man aged 35 to 55 in good health and CMV-seropositive.

J is TRBJ2-1 and V is TRBV27; TRBD2 agrees at 8 bases. V trimming: 7 bases; J trimming: 6 bases; junction bases outside the gene matches: 11. The CDR3 spans 15 residues. Germline loops: CDR1 MNHEY, CDR2 SMNVEV (reference sequence). The CDR3 region is CASNELAGGSNEQFF. The CDR3 DNA reads TGTGCCAGCAACGAGCTAGCGGGTGGTTCCAATGAGCAGTTCTTC.

This rearrangement joins TRBV29-1 to TRBJ2-1; 10 bases map to TRBD2. The CDR3 loop spans 19 amino acids. Per the germline V gene, CDR1 is SQVTM and CDR2 is ANQGSEA. V was clipped by 0 bases and J by 4 bases; unmatched bases: 15. CDR3 region: CSVEDRGLADIIWYNEQFF. CDR3 coding DNA: TGCAGCGTTGAAGATCGCGGACTAGCGGACATAATATGGTACAATGAGCAGTTCTTC.

This chain connects TRBV5-1 to TRBJ2-3, with 7 nucleotides matching TRBD1. The V gene end was trimmed by 4 bases and the J gene end by 6 bases; junction bases not matched to a gene: 14. Germline values: CDR1 SGHRS, CDR2 YFSETQ. This CDR3 is 16 amino acids long. The chain's CDR3 is CASSKEDRLSTDTQYF. In DNA, the CDR3 is TGCGCCAGCAGCAAGGAGGACAGGCTATCGACGGATACGCAGTATTTT.

The V call is TRBV28, the J call TRBJ2-7; TRBD1 matches at 7 bases. In germline, CDR1 is MDHEN, CDR2 SYDVKM. J was trimmed by 4 bases and V by 1 base; bases with no gene match: 7. The CDR3 is 15 amino acids. CDR3 coding DNA: TGTGCCAGCAGTTTATCGGACAGGACACCATACGAGCAGTACTTC. This sequence encodes CASSLSDRTPYEQYF.

The J gene is TRBJ1-3, the V gene TRBV7-2; 10 bases match TRBD1. Germline V gene lookup returns CDR1 SGHTA and CDR2 FQGNSA. The CDR3 has 18 residues. V lost 5 bases and J lost 2; bases outside the gene matches: 12. The CDR3 sequence is CASSPRAFGTGAGNTIYF. The CDR3 DNA is TGTGCCAGCAGCCCACGAGCCTTCGGGACAGGGGCTGGAAACACCATATATTTT.

V is TRBV7-8 and J is TRBJ2-7; TRBD1 aligns across 8 bases. CDR3 length equals 13 residues. Trimming removed 1 base from V and 9 bases from J; junction bases left unmatched: 5. Germline CDR1 SGHVS, CDR2 FQNEAQ. CDR3 residues: CASSLVDRARQYF. The CDR3 DNA is TGTGCCAGCAGCTTAGTGGACAGGGCACGGCAGTACTTC.

The chain links TRBV28 to TRBJ2-7; TRBD1 might be the D (5 bases). The CDR3 spans 14 residues. Between the trimmed V and J ends, which lost 3 bases and 4 bases, there was a span of 13 bases. Germline CDR1 and CDR2: MDHEN and SYDVKM. CDR3: CASSFRQPPYEQYF. The CDR3 nucleotides are TGTGCCAGCAGTTTTCGACAGCCTCCATACGAGCAGTACTTC.

The chain is built from TRBV29-1 and TRBJ2-1; 11 nucleotides line up with TRBD1. Germline lookup yields CDR1 SQVTM and CDR2 ANQGSEA. V shed 6 bases, J shed 2 bases, and the junction held 15 bases outside the gene matches. The CDR3 is 18 amino acids. In DNA, the CDR3 is TGCAGCGTCGACTCGGGACAGGGGGACCAATACCCCTACAATGAGCAGTTCTTC. This translates into CSVDSGQGDQYPYNEQFF.

The chain joins TRBV7-9 to TRBJ2-5, with a weak D call TRBD1 (5 bases). This CDR3 is 17 amino acids long. V was shortened by 1 base and J by 1 base, with 16 bases between the two germline ends. The germline V gene has CDR1 SEHNR and CDR2 FQNEAQ (reference sequence). The CDR3 sequence is CASSLGLASRAQETQYF. The CDR3 DNA follows: TGTGCCAGCAGCTTAGGCCTCGCCAGCAGGGCCCAAGAGACCCAGTACTTC.

The chain couples TRBV29-1 to TRBJ2-1; D may be TRBD1 (6 bases). The CDR3 has 14 amino acids. The germline V gene has CDR1 SQVTM and CDR2 ANQGSEA. Trimming stripped 7 bases from V and 1 base from J, with 14 bases between. CDR3 DNA sequence: TGCAGCGCTCCCTTCAGGGGTTCCTACAATGAGCAGTTCTTC. This codes for CSAPFRGSYNEQFF.

The chain links TRBV15 to TRBJ2-2; the D gene is possibly TRBD2 (6 bases). Trimming pared 1 base from V and 6 bases from J, leaving 9 bases between. Germline V gene lookup returns CDR1 LNHNV and CDR2 YYDKDF (reference sequence). The CDR3 extends over 14 amino acids. The CDR3: CATSRVTSSGELFF. The DNA for the CDR3 is TGTGCCACCAGCAGAGTAACTAGCTCCGGGGAGCTGTTTTTT.

This chain links TRBV15 with TRBJ1-5; tentative D call: TRBD1 (5 bases). Germline values: CDR1 LNHNV, CDR2 YYDKDF (reference sequence). CDR3 length equals 14 residues. The V gene lost 2 bases and the J gene lost 5 bases, with 10 bases spanning the gap. The CDR3 here is CATSRTGKHQPQHF. The DNA of the CDR3 is TGTGCCACCAGCAGAACAGGAAAACATCAGCCCCAGCATTTT. The entire variable domain, with the rest obtained from reference TRBV15 and TRBJ1-5, is as follows: DAMVIQNPRYQVTQFGKPVTLSCSQTLNHNVMYWYQQKSSQAPKLLFHYYDKDFNNEADTPDNFQSRRPNTSFCFLDIRSPGLGDTAMYLCATSRTGKHQPQHFGDGTRLSIL.

CDR3 sequence (DNA): TGCGCCAGCAGCAAAGCCACAACCCCCGGGTTCTACAATGAGCAGTTCTTC. Protein product: CASSKATTPGFYNEQFF. The chain joins TRBV5-1 to TRBJ2-1; D remains ambiguous. CDR1 is SGHRS and CDR2 is YFSETQ in the germline V gene. The V and J ends lost 4 bases and 3 bases respectively, with 20 bases between them. The CDR3 sequence is 17 residues long. The entire variable domain, with the rest obtained from reference TRBV5-1 and TRBJ2-1, is as follows: KAGVTQTPRYLIKTRGQQVTLSCSPISGHRSVSWYQQTPGQGLQFLFEYFSETQRNKGNFPGRFSGRQFSNSRSEMNVSTLELGDSALYLCASSKATTPGFYNEQFFGPGTRLTVL.

The chain joins TRBV29-1 to TRBJ2-3, with 9 bases that match TRBD1. Trimming took 3 bases from V and 2 from J; bases not matched to a gene: 3. Germline V gene sequence: CDR1 SQVTM, CDR2 ANQGSEA. This CDR3 has 14 amino acids. The CDR3 loop is CSVDRTGVTDTQYF. In DNA, the CDR3 is TGCAGCGTTGACAGGACAGGGGTCACAGATACGCAGTATTTT.

The gene calls are TRBV29-1 and TRBJ1-5; D is unclear. V was trimmed by 6 bases and J by 5 bases, leaving 11 bases between them. Germline CDR1 is SQVTM and CDR2 is ANQGSEA. The CDR3 sequence is 12 residues long. The CDR3 loop is CSVRIGDQPQHF. The CDR3 DNA sequence: TGCAGCGTAAGGATCGGGGATCAGCCCCAGCATTTT.

The V gene is TRBV28, the J gene TRBJ2-1; the match to TRBD2 covers 7 bases. Germline CDR1 is MDHEN and CDR2 is SYDVKM. Germline trimming cut 6 bases from V and 0 bases from J; bases unmatched to any gene: 8. This CDR3 region has 16 residues. The CDR3 DNA follows: TGTGCCAGCAGGCCCCCTCGCGGGAGCTCCTACAATGAGCAGTTCTTC. It codes for CASRPPRGSSYNEQFF.

V gene TRBV5-4 combines with J gene TRBJ2-1, with D possibly being TRBD1 (6 bases). V was pared by 5 bases and J by 0 bases, with 12 bases between. CDR1 is SGHNT and CDR2 is YYREEE in the germline V gene (reference sequence). This CDR3 is 15 amino acids long. The CDR3 is CASRLGQSSYNEQFF. The CDR3 DNA sequence: TGTGCCAGCAGACTAGGACAGTCCTCCTACAATGAGCAGTTCTTC.

The genes are TRBV5-4 and TRBJ2-1; 11 bases align to TRBD2. The length of the CDR3 is 15 residues. After removal of 4 bases from V and 9 bases from J, the junction contained 9 bases not matched to a gene. The germline gives CDR1 SGHNT, CDR2 YYREEE (reference sequence). The CDR3 DNA sequence: TGTGCCAGCAGCCCGGGACTAGCGGAGGGCGGTGAGCAGTTCTTC. Translating gives CASSPGLAEGGEQFF.

The V call is TRBV27, the J call TRBJ1-6; 12 nucleotides match TRBD1. From germline, CDR1 is MNHEY and CDR2 SMNVEV (reference sequence). V lost 7 bases to trimming and J lost 7 bases; unmatched junction nucleotides: 8. The CDR3 is 16 residues long. CDR3 sequence (DNA): TGTGCCAGCAAGGGGACAGGGGGCCTTCTAAATTCACCCCTCCACTTT. Encoded protein: CASKGTGGLLNSPLHF.

The chain uses TRBV5-1 and TRBJ2-6; the match to TRBD1 covers 9 bases. V lost 4 bases to trimming and J lost 4 bases; unmatched junction nucleotides: 6. Per germline, CDR1 SGHRS and CDR2 YFSETQ. The CDR3 runs 16 residues. DNA for the CDR3: TGCGCCAGCAGCCTCGGGACAGGGTCCGGGGCCAACGTCCTGACTTTC. Translating gives CASSLGTGSGANVLTF.

V is TRBV10-1 and J is TRBJ1-1; D gene unclear. Trimming took 7 bases from V and 5 from J, leaving 5 bases between them. The CDR3 covers 10 residues. CDR1 is WNHNN, CDR2 SYGVQD, per germline (reference sequence). The DNA for the CDR3 is TGCGCCAGCACACAGACTGAAGCTTTCTTT. Translating it yields CASTQTEAFF.

The rearrangement joins TRBV7-9 to TRBJ2-7; 9 bases agree with TRBD1. This CDR3 comprises 16 residues. CDR1 and CDR2 from the germline V gene are SEHNR and FQNEAQ (reference sequence). Unmatched junction bases numbered 9, after V lost 5 bases and J lost 1 base. DNA of the CDR3: TGTGCCAGCAGCCCCATAACAGGGGGCACTTCCTACGAGCAGTACTTC. This sequence encodes CASSPITGGTSYEQYF.